The 18 T cell receptor beta chains in this list originate from one sample, sequenced in a study of T cells in Graves' hyperthyroidism and ophthalmopathy. Amplified regions were TCR beta CDR3 sequences from RNA transcripts. The TCR CDR3 first-round RT-PCR relied on the HTBI primer set. TCRdb reprocessed the multiplex PCR reads via MiXCR and lists one record per CDR3 protein. This table holds about 560,000 distinct CDR3 sequences, approximately 14% found once. The material sequenced was blood. The receptor source for this set is a woman in her thirties with Graves' hyperthyroidism.

This clonotype was observed at least ten times. V is TRBV6-1 and J is TRBJ2-7; possible D gene TRBD1, 5 bases. The ends were cut back, 4 bases at V and 5 bases at J, with 15 bases in the middle. This CDR3 is 14 amino acids long. Germline V gene sequence: CDR1 MNHNS, CDR2 SASEGT. The CDR3 region is CASSGLGVSDEQYF. CDR3 nucleotides: TGTGCCAGCAGTGGGTTAGGGGTTTCGGACGAGCAGTACTTC.

This clonotype has a handful of counts. The chain uses TRBV5-1 and TRBJ1-1, with D perhaps matching TRBD1 (5 bases). The germline V gene encodes CDR1 SGHRS and CDR2 YFSETQ. With 0 bases removed from V and 1 base from J, the gap between germline ends came to 7 bases. There are 14 residues in the CDR3. The CDR3 protein is CASSLDGGNTEAFF. The CDR3 nucleotides are TGCGCCAGCAGCTTGGACGGGGGGAACACTGAAGCTTTCTTT. Looking up the rest from reference TRBV5-1 and TRBJ1-1 gives the full variable domain: KAGVTQTPRYLIKTRGQQVTLSCSPISGHRSVSWYQQTPGQGLQFLFEYFSETQRNKGNFPGRFSGRQFSNSRSEMNVSTLELGDSALYLCASSLDGGNTEAFFGQGTRLTVV.

Written as DNA, the CDR3 is TGTGCCAGCAGCTCCCCCTTCGCGGGGGTCTCCTACAATGAGCAGTTCTTC. Its translation is CASSSPFAGVSYNEQFF. The V call is TRBV7-3, the J call TRBJ2-1, with 7 bases lining up with TRBD2. CDR1 is SGHTA and CDR2 is FQGTGA in the germline V gene. Trimming cost V 4 bases and J 0 bases; bases outside gene matches: 9. The CDR3 runs to 17 residues.

The gene calls are TRBV13 and TRBJ2-7; 10 nucleotides agree with TRBD1. Germline loops: CDR1 PRHDT, CDR2 FYEKMQ (reference sequence). J lost 4 bases, V lost 5 bases, and 11 bases had no gene match. The CDR3 runs to 16 residues. CDR3 nucleotide sequence: TGTGCCAGCAGCGAACGAACCGGGACAGGGGTTTACGAGCAGTACTTC. Its protein is CASSERTGTGVYEQYF.

This clonotype was detected many times. The V call is TRBV20-1, the J call TRBJ1-1; a weak D match, TRBD1 (5 bases). Germline assignment: CDR1 DFQATT and CDR2 SNEGSKA (reference sequence). Trimming pared 2 bases from V and 4 bases from J, leaving 11 bases between. The CDR3 totals 13 residues. The CDR3 sequence: CSARPGGSTEAFF. DNA for the CDR3: TGCAGTGCTAGACCCGGGGGATCCACTGAAGCTTTCTTT.

At least ten counts were recorded for this clonotype. The J gene is TRBJ2-2, the V gene TRBV12-3 or TRBV12-4; D unresolved. V dropped 3 bases and J dropped 0 bases, with 5 bases sitting between them. The CDR3 spans 14 residues. The CDR3 loop is CASSFHTNTGELFF. CDR3 coding DNA: TGTGCCAGCAGTTTCCACACGAACACCGGGGAGCTGTTTTTT.

This clonotype was observed at least ten times. This rearrangement joins TRBV19 to TRBJ2-1; D ambiguous. CDR1 and CDR2 from the germline V gene are LNHDA and SQIVND (reference sequence). Between the trimmed V and J ends, which lost 6 bases and 0 bases, there was a span of 9 bases. There are 14 residues in the CDR3. The CDR3: CASRARSSYNEQFF. The CDR3 DNA reads as TGTGCCAGTAGGGCGAGGAGCTCCTACAATGAGCAGTTCTTC.

There are a few counts of this clonotype. This rearrangement joins TRBV3-1 to TRBJ2-3; 9 bases are a match to TRBD2. The CDR3 runs to 16 residues. V was pared by 4 bases and J by 0 bases, with 5 bases of the junction left unmatched. Germline V CDR1 and CDR2: LGHDT, YNNKEL (reference sequence). The CDR3 DNA reads as TGTGCCAGCAGCCCGACTAGCGGACTTAGCACAGATACGCAGTATTTT. Protein product: CASSPTSGLSTDTQYF.

This clonotype appeared many times. The rearrangement uses TRBV2 and TRBJ2-5, with D perhaps TRBD1 (5 bases). The germline V and J ends were trimmed by 3 bases and 4 bases, with 12 bases remaining between them. CDR1 and CDR2 from the germline V gene are SNHLY and FYNNEI. The CDR3 spans 14 residues. CDR3 amino acids: CASSDRVVGETQYF. The CDR3 nucleotides read TGTGCCAGCAGTGACAGGGTTGTAGGAGAGACCCAGTACTTC.

This clonotype was recorded a few times. The genes are TRBV30 and TRBJ2-7; 12 bases align to TRBD2. With V trimmed by 2 bases and J by 7 bases, 9 bases remained unmatched. CDR3 length equals 15 residues. Per the germline V gene, CDR1 is GTSNPN and CDR2 is SVGIG (reference sequence). CDR3 in amino acids: CAWSLGLAGGPEQYF. The CDR3 nucleotides read TGTGCCTGGAGTCTGGGGCTAGCGGGAGGGCCAGAGCAGTACTTC.

In its sample, this clonotype was seen many times. The chain recombines TRBV29-1 with TRBJ1-2; 8 bases align to TRBD1. Germline CDR1 is SQVTM and CDR2 is ANQGSEA. The CDR3 totals 14 residues. With V trimmed by 5 bases and J by 7 bases, 12 bases remained unmatched. In nucleotides, the CDR3 is TGCAGCGTTAAGAAGACAGGGGATCTATCTGGCTACACCTTC. It codes for CSVKKTGDLSGYTF.

This clonotype was seen once. A much more abundant neighbour one base away suggests this may be a read error. The rearrangement links TRBV12-3 or TRBV12-4 to TRBJ2-3, with D possibly matching TRBD2 (6 bases). The CDR3 is 14 residues long. The germline V and J ends were trimmed by 5 bases and 7 bases, with 16 bases remaining between them. As DNA, the CDR3 is TGTGCCAGCAGTGAGTCGAGGGACTCTAATACGCAGTATTTT. This encodes CASSESRDSNTQYF.

This clonotype showed up many times. This rearrangement joins TRBV7-9 to TRBJ2-1; D is perhaps TRBD2 (5 bases). Trimming took off 5 bases at V and 0 bases at J, with 14 bases between the two ends. From germline, CDR1 is SEHNR and CDR2 FQNEAQ (reference sequence). There are 16 residues in the CDR3. Here the CDR3 reads CASSVTSGYSYNEQFF. In nucleotides, the CDR3 is TGTGCCAGCAGCGTCACTAGTGGCTACTCCTACAATGAGCAGTTCTTC.

This clonotype was observed at least ten times. The genes are TRBV18 and TRBJ2-5; a possible D gene is TRBD2 (5 bases). Trimming stripped 3 bases from V and 4 bases from J, with 15 bases between. The CDR3 covers 15 residues. Germline CDR1 reads KGHSH; CDR2 reads LQKENI. CDR3 coding DNA: TGTGCCAGCTCACCGCGGACTGCGCTGGGAGAGACCCAGTACTTC. It translates to CASSPRTALGETQYF. The variable domain in full, with the rest retrieved from reference TRBV18 and TRBJ2-5, is NAGVMQNPRHLVRRRGQEARLRCSPMKGHSHVYWYRQLPEEGLKFMVYLQKENIIDESGMPKERFSAEFPKEGPSILRIQQVVRGDSAAYFCASSPRTALGETQYFGPGTRLLVL.

Only a few counts were recorded for this clonotype. V gene TRBV19 combines with J gene TRBJ2-7; TRBD1 matches at 9 bases. The CDR3 is 14 amino acids. CDR1 is LNHDA, CDR2 SQIVND, per germline (reference sequence). V gave up 3 bases and J gave up 3 bases; unmatched junction bases: 3. CDR3 loop: CASSMGDRDYEQYF. CDR3 DNA: TGTGCCAGTAGTATGGGGGACAGGGACTACGAGCAGTACTTC.

The CDR3 nucleotides are TGTGCCAGCAGTTTACTGTTGACCGGGACAGGGGAGAATCAGCCCCAGCATTTT. This gives the protein CASSLLLTGTGENQPQHF. The V and J genes are TRBV6-5 and TRBJ1-5, with TRBD1 identical over 10 bases. Per the germline V gene, CDR1 is MNHEY and CDR2 is SVGAGI. V shed 4 bases and J 4 bases; nucleotides not matched to a gene: 13. The CDR3 is 18 amino acids.

There are a few counts of this clonotype. A much larger clone is a single base away; this may be a read error. V is TRBV5-5 and J is TRBJ2-3, with 8 bases aligning to TRBD1. This CDR3 spans 14 amino acids. Germline values: CDR1 SGHKS, CDR2 YYEKEE (reference sequence). The trim removed 4 bases at V and 2 bases at J, leaving 3 bases unmatched. The CDR3 here is CASSTTGATDTQYF. CDR3 in DNA: TGTGCCAGCAGCACGACAGGGGCCACAGATACGCAGTATTTT.

This clonotype was seen many times. The chain joins TRBV28 to TRBJ1-5; 7 bases fit TRBD1. The J segment lost 2 bases and the V segment lost 6 bases, leaving 7 bases of the junction unmatched. The CDR3 is 15 amino acids. Germline V gives CDR1 MDHEN, CDR2 SYDVKM. The CDR3 sequence is CASRPTGSGNQPQHF. CDR3 DNA sequence: TGTGCCAGCAGGCCGACAGGGAGTGGCAATCAGCCCCAGCATTTT.